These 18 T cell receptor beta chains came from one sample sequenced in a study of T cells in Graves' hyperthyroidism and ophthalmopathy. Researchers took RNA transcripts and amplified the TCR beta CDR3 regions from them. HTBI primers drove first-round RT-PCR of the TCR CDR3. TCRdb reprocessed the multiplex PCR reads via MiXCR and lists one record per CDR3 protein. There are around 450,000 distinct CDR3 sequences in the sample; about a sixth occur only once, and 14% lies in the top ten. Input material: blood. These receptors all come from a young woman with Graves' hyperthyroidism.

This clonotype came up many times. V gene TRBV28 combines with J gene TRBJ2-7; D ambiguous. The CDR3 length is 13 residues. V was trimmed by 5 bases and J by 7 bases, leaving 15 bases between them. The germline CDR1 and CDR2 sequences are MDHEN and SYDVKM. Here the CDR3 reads CASSQRSVREQYF. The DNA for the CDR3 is TGTGCCAGCAGTCAACGTTCGGTAAGAGAGCAGTACTTC. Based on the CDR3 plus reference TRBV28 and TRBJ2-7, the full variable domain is DVKVTQSSRYLVKRTGEKVFLECVQDMDHENMFWYRQDPGLGLRLIYFSYDVKMKEKGDIPEGYSVSREKKERFSLILESASTNQTSMYLCASSQRSVREQYFGPGTRLTVT.

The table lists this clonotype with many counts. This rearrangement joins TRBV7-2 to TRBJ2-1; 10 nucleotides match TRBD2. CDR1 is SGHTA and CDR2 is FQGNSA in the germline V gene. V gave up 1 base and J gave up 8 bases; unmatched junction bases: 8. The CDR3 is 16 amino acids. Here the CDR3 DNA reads TGTGCCAGCAGCTTAGAGATTCAGCGGGAGGGGGATGAGCAGTTCTTC. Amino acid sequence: CASSLEIQREGDEQFF.

CDR3 DNA: TGTGCTCCAGGGGAAAGGCAGAACCAAGAGACCCAGTACTTC. This translates into CAPGERQNQETQYF. This chain links TRBV15 with TRBJ2-5; D possibly corresponds to TRBD1 (6 bases). This CDR3 comprises 14 residues. The germline CDR1 and CDR2 sequences are LNHNV and YYDKDF (reference sequence).

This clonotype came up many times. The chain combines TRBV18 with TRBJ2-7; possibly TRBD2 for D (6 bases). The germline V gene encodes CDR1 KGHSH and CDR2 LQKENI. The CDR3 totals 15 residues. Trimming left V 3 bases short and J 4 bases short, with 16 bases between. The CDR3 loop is CASSPRDFYLYEQYF. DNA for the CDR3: TGTGCCAGCTCACCGCGGGACTTCTATCTATACGAGCAGTACTTC.

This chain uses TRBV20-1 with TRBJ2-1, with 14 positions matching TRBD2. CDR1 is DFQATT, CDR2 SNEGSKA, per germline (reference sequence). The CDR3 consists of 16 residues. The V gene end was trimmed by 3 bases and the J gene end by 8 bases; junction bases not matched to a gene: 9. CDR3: CSASFGLAGGTDEQFF. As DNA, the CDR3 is TGCAGTGCTAGCTTCGGACTAGCGGGGGGCACGGATGAGCAGTTCTTC.

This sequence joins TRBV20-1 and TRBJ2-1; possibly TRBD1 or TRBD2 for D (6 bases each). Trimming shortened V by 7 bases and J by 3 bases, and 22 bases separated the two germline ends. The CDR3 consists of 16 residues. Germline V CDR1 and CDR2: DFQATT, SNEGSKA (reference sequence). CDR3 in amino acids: CSVSPTGASIYNEQFF. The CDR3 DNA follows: TGCAGTGTTTCACCTACGGGGGCCTCAATCTACAATGAGCAGTTCTTC.

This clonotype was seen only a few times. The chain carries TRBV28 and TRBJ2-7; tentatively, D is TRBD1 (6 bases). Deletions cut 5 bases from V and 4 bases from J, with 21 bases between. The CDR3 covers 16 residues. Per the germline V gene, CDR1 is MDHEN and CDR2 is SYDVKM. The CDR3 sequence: CASSLHLGGGSYEQYF. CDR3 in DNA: TGTGCCAGCAGTCTACACCTAGGGGGTGGCTCTTACGAGCAGTACTTC. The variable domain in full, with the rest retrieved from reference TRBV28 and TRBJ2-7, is DVKVTQSSRYLVKRTGEKVFLECVQDMDHENMFWYRQDPGLGLRLIYFSYDVKMKEKGDIPEGYSVSREKKERFSLILESASTNQTSMYLCASSLHLGGGSYEQYFGPGTRLTVT.

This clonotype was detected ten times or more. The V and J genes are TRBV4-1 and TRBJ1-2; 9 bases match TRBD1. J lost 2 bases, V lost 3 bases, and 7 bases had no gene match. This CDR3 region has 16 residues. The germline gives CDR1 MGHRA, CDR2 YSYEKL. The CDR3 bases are TGCGCCAGCAGCCACCAACCCGGGACAGGGAACTATGGCTACACCTTC. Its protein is CASSHQPGTGNYGYTF.

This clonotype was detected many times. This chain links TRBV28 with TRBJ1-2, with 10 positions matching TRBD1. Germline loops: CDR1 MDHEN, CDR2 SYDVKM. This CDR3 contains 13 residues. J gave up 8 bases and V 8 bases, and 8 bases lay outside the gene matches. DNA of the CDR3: TGTGCCAGCGAGACAGGGGGCGCAGGGGGCTACACCTTC. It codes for CASETGGAGGYTF.

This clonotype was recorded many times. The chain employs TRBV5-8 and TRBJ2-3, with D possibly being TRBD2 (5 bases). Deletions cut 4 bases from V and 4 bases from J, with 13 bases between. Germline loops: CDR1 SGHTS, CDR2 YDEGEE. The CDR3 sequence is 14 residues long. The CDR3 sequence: CASSRDVSADTQYF. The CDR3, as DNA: TGTGCCAGCAGCCGGGATGTTTCGGCAGATACGCAGTATTTT.

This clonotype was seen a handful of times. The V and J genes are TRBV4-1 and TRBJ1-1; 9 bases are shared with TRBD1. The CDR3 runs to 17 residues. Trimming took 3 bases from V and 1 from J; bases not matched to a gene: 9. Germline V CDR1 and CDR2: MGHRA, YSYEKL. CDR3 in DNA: TGCGCCAGCAGCCATCCCGGACAGGGGAGAGGGAACACTGAAGCTTTCTTT. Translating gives CASSHPGQGRGNTEAFF.

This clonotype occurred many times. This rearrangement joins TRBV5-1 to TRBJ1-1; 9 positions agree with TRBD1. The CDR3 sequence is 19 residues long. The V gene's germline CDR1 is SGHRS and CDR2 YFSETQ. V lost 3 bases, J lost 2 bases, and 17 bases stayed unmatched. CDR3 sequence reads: CASSSFPLTGGRSNTEAFF. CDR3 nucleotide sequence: TGCGCCAGCAGCTCCTTTCCACTAACAGGGGGCCGGAGTAACACTGAAGCTTTCTTT.

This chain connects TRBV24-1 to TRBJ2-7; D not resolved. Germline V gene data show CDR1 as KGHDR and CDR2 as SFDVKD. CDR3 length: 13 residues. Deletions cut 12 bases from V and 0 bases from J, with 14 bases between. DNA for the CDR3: TGTGCCTCCTCCCACAGTTCCTCCTACGAGCAGTACTTC. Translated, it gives CASSHSSSYEQYF.

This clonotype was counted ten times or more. CDR3 sequence reads: CASSLSGRGWPTSYNEQFF. The CDR3 DNA sequence: TGTGCCAGCAGTTTATCTGGCAGGGGGTGGCCCACGTCCTACAATGAGCAGTTCTTC. The chain uses TRBV28 and TRBJ2-1, with 7 positions matching TRBD1. V gave up 1 base and J gave up 1 base; unmatched junction bases: 13. Germline V CDR1 and CDR2: MDHEN, SYDVKM. This CDR3 region has 19 residues.

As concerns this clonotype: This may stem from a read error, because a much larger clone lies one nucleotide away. CDR3 region: CASSPERGYEQYF. CDR3 nucleotides: TGTGCCAGCAGCCCCGAGCGGGGCTACGAGCAGTACTTC. The gene calls are TRBV3-1 and TRBJ2-7; 7 bases match TRBD2. The CDR3 extends over 13 amino acids. The ends lost 4 bases at V and 3 bases at J; junction bases unmatched: 3. The germline gives CDR1 LGHDT, CDR2 YNNKEL (reference sequence).

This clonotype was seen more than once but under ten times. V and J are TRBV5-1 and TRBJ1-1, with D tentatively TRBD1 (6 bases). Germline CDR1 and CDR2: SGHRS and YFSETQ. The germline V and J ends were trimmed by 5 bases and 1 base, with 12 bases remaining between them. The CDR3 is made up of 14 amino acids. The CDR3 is CASRPLRGNTEAFF. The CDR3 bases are TGCGCCAGCAGGCCCCTCAGGGGGAACACTGAAGCTTTCTTT.

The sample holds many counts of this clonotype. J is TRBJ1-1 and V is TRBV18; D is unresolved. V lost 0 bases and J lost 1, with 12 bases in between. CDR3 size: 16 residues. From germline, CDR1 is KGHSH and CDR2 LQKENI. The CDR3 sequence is CASSPPASLSNTEAFF. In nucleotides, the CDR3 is TGTGCCAGCTCACCACCTGCATCGTTATCGAACACTGAAGCTTTCTTT. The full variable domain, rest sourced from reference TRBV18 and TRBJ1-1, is NAGVMQNPRHLVRRRGQEARLRCSPMKGHSHVYWYRQLPEEGLKFMVYLQKENIIDESGMPKERFSAEFPKEGPSILRIQQVVRGDSAAYFCASSPPASLSNTEAFFGQGTRLTVV.

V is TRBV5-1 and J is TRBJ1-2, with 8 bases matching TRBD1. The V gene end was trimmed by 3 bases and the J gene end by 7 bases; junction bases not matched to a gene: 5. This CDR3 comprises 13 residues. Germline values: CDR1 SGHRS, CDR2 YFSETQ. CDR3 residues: CASSYYRGTGYTF. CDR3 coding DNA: TGCGCCAGCAGCTACTACAGGGGGACTGGCTACACCTTC.